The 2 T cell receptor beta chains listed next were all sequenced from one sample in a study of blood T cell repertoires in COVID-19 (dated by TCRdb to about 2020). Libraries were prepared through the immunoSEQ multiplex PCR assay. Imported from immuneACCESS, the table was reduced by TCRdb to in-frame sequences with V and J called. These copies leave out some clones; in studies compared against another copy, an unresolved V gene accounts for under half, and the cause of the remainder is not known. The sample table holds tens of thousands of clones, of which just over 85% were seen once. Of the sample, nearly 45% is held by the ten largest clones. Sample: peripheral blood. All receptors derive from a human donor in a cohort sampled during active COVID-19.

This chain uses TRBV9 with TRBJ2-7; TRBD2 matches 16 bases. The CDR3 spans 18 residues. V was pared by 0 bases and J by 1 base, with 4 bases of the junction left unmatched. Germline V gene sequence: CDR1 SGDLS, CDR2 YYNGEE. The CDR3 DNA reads TGTGCCAGCAGCGTAGCGGCGGGACTAGCGGGAGGGTCCTACGAGCAGTACTTC. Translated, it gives CASSVAAGLAGGSYEQYF.

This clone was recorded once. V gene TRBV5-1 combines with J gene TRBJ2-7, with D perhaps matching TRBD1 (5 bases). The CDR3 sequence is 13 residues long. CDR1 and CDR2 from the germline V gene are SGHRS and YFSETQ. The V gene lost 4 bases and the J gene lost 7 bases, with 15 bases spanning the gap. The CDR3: CASSPAGSREQYF. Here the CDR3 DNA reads TGCGCCAGCAGCCCGGCAGGGTCGCGGGAGCAGTACTTC.